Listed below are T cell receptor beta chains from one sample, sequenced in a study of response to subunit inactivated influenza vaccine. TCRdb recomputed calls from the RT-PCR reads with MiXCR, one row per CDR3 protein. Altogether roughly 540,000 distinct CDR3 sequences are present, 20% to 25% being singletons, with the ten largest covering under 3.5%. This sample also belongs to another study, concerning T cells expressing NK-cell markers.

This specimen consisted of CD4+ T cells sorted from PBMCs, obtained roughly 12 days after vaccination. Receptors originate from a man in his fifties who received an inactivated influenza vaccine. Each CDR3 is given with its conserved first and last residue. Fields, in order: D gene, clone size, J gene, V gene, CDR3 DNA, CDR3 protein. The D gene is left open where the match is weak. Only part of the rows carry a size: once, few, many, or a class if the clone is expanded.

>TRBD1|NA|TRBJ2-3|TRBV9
TGTGCCAGCGACAGGGGAGTAGAAGATACGCAGTATTTT
CASDRGVEDTQYF
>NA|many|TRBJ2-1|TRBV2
TGTGCCAGCAGAAAGGACGGGAGAGATGAGCAGTTCTTC
CASRKDGRDEQFF
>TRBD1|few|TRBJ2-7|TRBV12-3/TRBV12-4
TGTGCCAGCAGTTGGACAGGGGTAAACTACGAGCAGTACTTC
CASSWTGVNYEQYF
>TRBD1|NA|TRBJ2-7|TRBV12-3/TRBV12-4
TGTGCCAGCAGTGCCACCGGACAGGGGAACTACGAGCAGTACTTC
CASSATGQGNYEQYF
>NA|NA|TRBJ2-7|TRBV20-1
TGCAGTGCTCGCTACCGACGACTAGTCGGCTACGAGCAGTACTTC
CSARYRRLVGYEQYF
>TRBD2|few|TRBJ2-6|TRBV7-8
TGTGCCAGCAGCTTAGGGGCCTTAGGACTAGCCCGGTCTGGGGCCAACGTCCTGACTTTC
CASSLGALGLARSGANVLTF
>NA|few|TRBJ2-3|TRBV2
TGTGCCACAGGGTGGGGCGCAGATACGCAGTATTTT
CATGWGADTQYF
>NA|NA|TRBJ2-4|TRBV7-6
TGTGCCAGCAGCTTAGCGCAGGAAAACATTCAGTACTTC
CASSLAQENIQYF
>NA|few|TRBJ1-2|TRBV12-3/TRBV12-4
TGTGCCAGCAGTTTGGCTTCGGACGGAGGAATGGATGGCTACACCTTC
CASSLASDGGMDGYTF
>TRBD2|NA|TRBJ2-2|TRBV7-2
TGTGCCAGCAGCCCCCCCAGCGGGAGCTTGGCCGGGGAGCTGTTTTTT
CASSPPSGSLAGELFF
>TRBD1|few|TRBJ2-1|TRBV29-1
TGCAGCGTTGATCTCGGGGTGGACAGGGTCAATGAGCAGTTCTTC
CSVDLGVDRVNEQFF
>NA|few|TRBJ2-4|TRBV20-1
TGCAGTGCTAGAGATTTATCGGGGAGGTTAAACATTCAGTACTTC
CSARDLSGRLNIQYF
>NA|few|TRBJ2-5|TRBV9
TGTGCCAGCAGCGTAGAGCCAGCCGGGGGCCAAGAGACCCAGTACTTC
CASSVEPAGGQETQYF
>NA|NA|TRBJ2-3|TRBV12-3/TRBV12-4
TGTGCCAGCAGACTTAGCGAAAATACGCAGTATTTT
CASRLSENTQYF
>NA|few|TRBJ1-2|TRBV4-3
TGCGCCAGCAGCCAAGAGTTAGGCAACTATGGCTACACCTTC
CASSQELGNYGYTF
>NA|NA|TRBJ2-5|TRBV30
TGTGCCTTCTCCAGGGGTGGGGAGACCCAGTACTTC
CAFSRGGETQYF
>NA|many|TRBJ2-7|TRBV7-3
TGTGCCAGCAGCTTACAGGCAGGAAAATACGAGCAGTACTTC
CASSLQAGKYEQYF
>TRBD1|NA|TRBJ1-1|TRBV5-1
TGCGCCAGCAGCTTAAAGACCGGACAGGGAGGAGTGGCTTTCTTT
CASSLKTGQGGVAFF
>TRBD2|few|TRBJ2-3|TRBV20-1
TGCAGTAGATCTAGCGGGAGCTCAGATACGCAGTATTTT
CSRSSGSSDTQYF
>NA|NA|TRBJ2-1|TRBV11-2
TGTGCCAGCAGCTTACAGGGGAGTGAGCAGTTCTTC
CASSLQGSEQFF
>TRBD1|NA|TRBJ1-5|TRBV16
TGTGCCAGCAGCCAGCTTCCGGGACAGTATAGCAATCAGCCCCAGCATTTT
CASSQLPGQYSNQPQHF
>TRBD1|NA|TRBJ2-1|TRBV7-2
TGTGCCAGCAGCTTGGCAGGGGGTCGGGTTCAGCAGTTCTTC
CASSLAGGRVQQFF
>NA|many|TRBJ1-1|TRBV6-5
TGTGCCAGCAGGACAGTGAACACTGAAGCTTTCTTT
CASRTVNTEAFF
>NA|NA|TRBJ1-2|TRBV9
TGTGCCAGCAGCGTAGCTCAGGATCCGGTGGGAGGCTACACCTTC
CASSVAQDPVGGYTF
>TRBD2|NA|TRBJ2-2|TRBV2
TGTGCCAGCAGTTTCGGGGGGGTTATCACCGGGGAGCTGTTTTTT
CASSFGGVITGELFF
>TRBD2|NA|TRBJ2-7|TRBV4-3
TGCGCCAGCAGCCGGGCCTTAGCGGGGGATTCGTCCTACGAGCAGTACTTC
CASSRALAGDSSYEQYF
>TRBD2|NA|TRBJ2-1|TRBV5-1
TGCGCCAGCAGCCTCCGGGCTAGCGGGGGGTTGAATGAGCAGTTCTTC
CASSLRASGGLNEQFF
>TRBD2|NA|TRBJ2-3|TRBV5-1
TGCGCCAGCAGCTTGGGTCTCACTAGCGGGGGAACAACAGATACGCAGTATTTT
CASSLGLTSGGTTDTQYF
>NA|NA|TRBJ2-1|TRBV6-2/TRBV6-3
TGTGCCAGCAGCAACAGGCCCTACAATGAGCAGTTCTTC
CASSNRPYNEQFF
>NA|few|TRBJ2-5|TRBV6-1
TGTGCCAGCAGAGACACATGGGGGGGGGCCCGGGAGACCCAGTACTTC
CASRDTWGGARETQYF
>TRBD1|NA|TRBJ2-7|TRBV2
TGTGCCAGCAACTTGGCAGGGGGTCCCTACGAGCAGTACTTC
CASNLAGGPYEQYF
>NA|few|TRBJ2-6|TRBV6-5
TGTGCCAGCAGTTATATATCGTCCTCAACCCAGCCCGGGGCCAACGTCCTGACTTTC
CASSYISSSTQPGANVLTF
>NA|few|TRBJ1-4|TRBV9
TGTGCCAGCAGCGTAGGATCCCTGGGCGAAAAACTGTTTTTT
CASSVGSLGEKLFF
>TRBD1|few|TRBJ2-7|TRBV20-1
TGCAGTGCTAGAGATCTTAGAAAGGACAGGGACTACGAGCAGTACTTC
CSARDLRKDRDYEQYF
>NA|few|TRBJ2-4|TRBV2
TGTGCCAGCAATCGGGACAGCCGGGGGGCCAAAAACATTCAGTACTTC
CASNRDSRGAKNIQYF
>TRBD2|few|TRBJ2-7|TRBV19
TGTGCCAGTAGTGGGAGGACTAGCGGGAACTACGAGCAGTACTTC
CASSGRTSGNYEQYF
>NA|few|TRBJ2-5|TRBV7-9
TGTGCCACGCTCGAACAAGAGACCCAGTACTTC
CATLEQETQYF
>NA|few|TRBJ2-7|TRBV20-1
TGCAGTGCTGGCTGGGGGTTTACCTACGAGCAGTACTTC
CSAGWGFTYEQYF
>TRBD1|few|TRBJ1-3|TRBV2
TGTGCCAGCAGTGACGGACAGGGGAACTCTGGAAACACCATATATTTT
CASSDGQGNSGNTIYF
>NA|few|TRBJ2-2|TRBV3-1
TGTGCCAGCAGCCAAGTTTCTGGGGAGCTGTTTTTT
CASSQVSGELFF
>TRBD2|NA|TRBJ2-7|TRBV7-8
TGTGCCAGCAGCGCCGGGACTAGCTTAAACGAGCAGTACTTC
CASSAGTSLNEQYF
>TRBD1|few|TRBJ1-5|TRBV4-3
TGCGCCAGCAGCCAAACCGGGACAGGGGACTTGCCCCAGCATTTT
CASSQTGTGDLPQHF
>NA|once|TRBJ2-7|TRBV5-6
TGTGCCAGCAGCTTGGAGAGGGGGACATATTACGAGCAGTACTTC
CASSLERGTYYEQYF
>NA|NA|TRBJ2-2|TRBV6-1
TGTGCCGCACAGGGCCCGAACACCGGGGAGCTGTTTTTT
CAAQGPNTGELFF
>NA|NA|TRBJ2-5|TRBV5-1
TGCGCCAGCACCCTTATTGGTTCAGGACAGAGGGAGACCCAGTACTTC
CASTLIGSGQRETQYF
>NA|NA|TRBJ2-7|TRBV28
TGTGCCAGCAGTTTCCCGGTCAGGGTAACGGGGGAGCAGTACTTC
CASSFPVRVTGEQYF
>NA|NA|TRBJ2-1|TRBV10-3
TGTGCCATCAGCCCAAAAATCGCGTCCTACAATGAGCAGTTCTTC
CAISPKIASYNEQFF
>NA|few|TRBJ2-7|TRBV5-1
TGCGCCAGCAGCTTGTTTACCGGAACCTACGAGCAGTACTTC
CASSLFTGTYEQYF
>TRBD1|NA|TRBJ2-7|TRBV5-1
TGCGCCAGCAGCCCCCCGGGACAGAGGGCCGAGCAGTACTTC
CASSPPGQRAEQYF
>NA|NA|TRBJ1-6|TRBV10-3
TGTGCCATCAGTAAGGGGGATTCACCCCTCCACTTT
CAISKGDSPLHF
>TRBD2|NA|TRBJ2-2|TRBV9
TGTGCCAGCAACCAATTTAGCGGGACGAACACCGGGGAGCTGTTTTTT
CASNQFSGTNTGELFF
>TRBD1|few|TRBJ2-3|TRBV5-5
TGTGCCAGCAGCTCGACGACAGGGTGGACAGATACGCAGTATTTT
CASSSTTGWTDTQYF
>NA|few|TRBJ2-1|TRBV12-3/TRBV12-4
TGTGCCAGCAGTTTAAGCGGCCACTCCTACAATGAGCAGTTCTTC
CASSLSGHSYNEQFF
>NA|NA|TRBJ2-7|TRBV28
TGTGCCAGCAGTTCCGCTAGCACCTACGAGCAGTACTTC
CASSSASTYEQYF